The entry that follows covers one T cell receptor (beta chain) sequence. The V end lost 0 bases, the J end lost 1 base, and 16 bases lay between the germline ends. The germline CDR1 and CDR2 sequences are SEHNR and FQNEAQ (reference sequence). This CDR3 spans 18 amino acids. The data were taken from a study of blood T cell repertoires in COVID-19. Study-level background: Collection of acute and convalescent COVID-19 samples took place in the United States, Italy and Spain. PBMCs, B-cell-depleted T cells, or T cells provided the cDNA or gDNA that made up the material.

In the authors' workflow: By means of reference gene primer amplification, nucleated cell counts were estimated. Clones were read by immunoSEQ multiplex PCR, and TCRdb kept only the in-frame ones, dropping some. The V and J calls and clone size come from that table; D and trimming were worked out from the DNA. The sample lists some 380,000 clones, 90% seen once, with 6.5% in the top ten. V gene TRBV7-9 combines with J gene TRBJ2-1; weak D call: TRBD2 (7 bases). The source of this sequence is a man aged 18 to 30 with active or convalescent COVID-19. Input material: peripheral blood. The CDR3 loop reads CASSLASLRGGSYNEQFF. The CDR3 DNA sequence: TGTGCCAGCAGCTTAGCGTCCCTTAGGGGGGGATCCTACAATGAGCAGTTCTTC.